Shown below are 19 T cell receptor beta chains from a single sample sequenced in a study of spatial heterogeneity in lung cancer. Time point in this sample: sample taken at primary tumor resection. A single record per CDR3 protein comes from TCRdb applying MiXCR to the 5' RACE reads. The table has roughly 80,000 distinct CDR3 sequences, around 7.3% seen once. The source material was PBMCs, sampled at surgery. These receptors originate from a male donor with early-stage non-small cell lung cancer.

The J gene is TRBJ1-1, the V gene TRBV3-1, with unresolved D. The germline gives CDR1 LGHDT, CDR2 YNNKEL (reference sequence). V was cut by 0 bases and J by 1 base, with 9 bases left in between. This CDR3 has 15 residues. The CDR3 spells CASSQETEWNTEAFF. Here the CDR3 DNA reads TGTGCCAGCAGCCAAGAAACGGAATGGAACACTGAAGCTTTCTTT.

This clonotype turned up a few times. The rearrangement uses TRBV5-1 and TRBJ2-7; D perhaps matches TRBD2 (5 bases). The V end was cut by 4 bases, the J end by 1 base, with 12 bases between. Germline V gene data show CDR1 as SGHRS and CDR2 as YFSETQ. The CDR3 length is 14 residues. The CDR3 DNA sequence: TGCGCCAGCAGCGGGAGAGGAAAGTCCTACGAGCAGTACTTC. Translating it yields CASSGRGKSYEQYF.

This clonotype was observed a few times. CDR3 in DNA: TGTGCCACCAGTGATTTGGGCAGCGCCCGGGCCTACAATGAGCAGTTCTTC. It yields the protein CATSDLGSARAYNEQFF. The chain joins TRBV24-1 to TRBJ2-1; D unclear. Germline lookup yields CDR1 KGHDR and CDR2 SFDVKD. Between the trimmed V and J ends, which lost 0 bases and 2 bases, there was a span of 13 bases. The CDR3 has 17 amino acids.

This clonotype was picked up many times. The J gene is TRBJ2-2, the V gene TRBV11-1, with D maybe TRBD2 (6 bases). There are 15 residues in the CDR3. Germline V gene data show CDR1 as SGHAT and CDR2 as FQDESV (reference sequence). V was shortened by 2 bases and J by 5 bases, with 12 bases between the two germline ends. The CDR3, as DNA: TGTGCCAGCAGCTTAAGTAGCGGAAGGACCGGGGAGCTGTTTTTT. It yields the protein CASSLSSGRTGELFF.

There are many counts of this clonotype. CDR3 coding DNA: TGTGCCAGCAGCCGGACAGGCCTCACCCCCTACGAGCAGTACTTC. Translating it yields CASSRTGLTPYEQYF. The V call is TRBV9, the J call TRBJ2-7; 7 nucleotides line up with TRBD1. CDR1 and CDR2 from the germline V gene are SGDLS and YYNGEE. The CDR3 is 15 amino acids. V trimming: 4 bases; J trimming: 2 bases; junction bases outside the gene matches: 9.

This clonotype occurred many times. The CDR3 protein is CASGIIDVPDTQYF. In DNA, the CDR3 is TGTGCCAGTGGGATAATCGATGTGCCAGATACGCAGTATTTT. The chain joins TRBV27 to TRBJ2-3, with D unclear. Deletions cut 9 bases from V and 4 bases from J, with 17 bases between. The CDR3 is 14 residues long. Germline loops: CDR1 MNHEY, CDR2 SMNVEV (reference sequence).

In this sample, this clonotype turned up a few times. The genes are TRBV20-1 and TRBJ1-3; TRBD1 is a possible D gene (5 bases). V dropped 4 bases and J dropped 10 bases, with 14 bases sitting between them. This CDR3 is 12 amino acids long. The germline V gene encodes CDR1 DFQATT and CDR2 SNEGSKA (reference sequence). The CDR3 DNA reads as TGCAGTGCTACTCCAGGGCCTGGGACCATATATTTT. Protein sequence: CSATPGPGTIYF.

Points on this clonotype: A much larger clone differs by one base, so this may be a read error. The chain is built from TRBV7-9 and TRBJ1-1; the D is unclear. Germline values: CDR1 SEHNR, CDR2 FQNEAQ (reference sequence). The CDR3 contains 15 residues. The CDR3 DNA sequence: TGTGCCAACAGCTTCGTACGGGGAATTGATCCTGAAGCTTTCTTT. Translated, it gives CANSFVRGIDPEAFF.

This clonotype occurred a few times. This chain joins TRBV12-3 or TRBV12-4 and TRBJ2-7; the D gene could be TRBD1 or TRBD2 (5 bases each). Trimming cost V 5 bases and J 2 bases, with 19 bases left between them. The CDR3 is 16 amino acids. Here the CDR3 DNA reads TGTGCCAGCAGTGATGAACCGGGGCCGACTCCCTACGAGCAGTACTTC. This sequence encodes CASSDEPGPTPYEQYF.

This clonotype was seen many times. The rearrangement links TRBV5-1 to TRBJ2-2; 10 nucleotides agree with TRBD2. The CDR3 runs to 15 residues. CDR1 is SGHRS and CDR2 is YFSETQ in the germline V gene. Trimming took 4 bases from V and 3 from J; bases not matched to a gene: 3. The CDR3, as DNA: TGCGCCAGCAGCGGAGCGGGAGGGTACACCGGGGAGCTGTTTTTT. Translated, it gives CASSGAGGYTGELFF.

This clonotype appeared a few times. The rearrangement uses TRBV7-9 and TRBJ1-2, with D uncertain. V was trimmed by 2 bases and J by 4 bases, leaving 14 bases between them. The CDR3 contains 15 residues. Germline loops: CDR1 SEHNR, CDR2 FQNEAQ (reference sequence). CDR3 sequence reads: CASSLLRTGVYGYTF. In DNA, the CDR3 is TGTGCCAGCAGCTTACTCCGGACGGGAGTCTATGGCTACACCTTC.

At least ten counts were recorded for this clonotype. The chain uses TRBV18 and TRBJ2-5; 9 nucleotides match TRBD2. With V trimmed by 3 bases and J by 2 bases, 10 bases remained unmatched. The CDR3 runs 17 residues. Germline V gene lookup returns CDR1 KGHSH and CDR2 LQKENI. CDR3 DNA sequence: TGTGCCAGCTCACCGTGGGCGCGGGAGGGTGAACAAGAGACCCAGTACTTC. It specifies CASSPWAREGEQETQYF. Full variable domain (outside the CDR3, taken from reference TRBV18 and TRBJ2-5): NAGVMQNPRHLVRRRGQEARLRCSPMKGHSHVYWYRQLPEEGLKFMVYLQKENIIDESGMPKERFSAEFPKEGPSILRIQQVVRGDSAAYFCASSPWAREGEQETQYFGPGTRLLVL.

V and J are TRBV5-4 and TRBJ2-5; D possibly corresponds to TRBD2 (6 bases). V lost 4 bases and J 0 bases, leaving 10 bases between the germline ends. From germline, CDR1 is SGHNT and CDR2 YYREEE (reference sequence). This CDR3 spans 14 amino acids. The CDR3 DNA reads TGTGCCAGCAGCGGGGGACTGTACCAAGAGACCCAGTACTTC. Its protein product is CASSGGLYQETQYF.

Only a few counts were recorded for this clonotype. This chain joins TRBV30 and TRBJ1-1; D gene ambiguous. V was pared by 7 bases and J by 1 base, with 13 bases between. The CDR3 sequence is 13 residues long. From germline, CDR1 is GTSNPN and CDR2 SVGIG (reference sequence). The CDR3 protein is CASAFGPNTEAFF. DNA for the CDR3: TGTGCCTCCGCATTCGGACCGAACACTGAAGCTTTCTTT.

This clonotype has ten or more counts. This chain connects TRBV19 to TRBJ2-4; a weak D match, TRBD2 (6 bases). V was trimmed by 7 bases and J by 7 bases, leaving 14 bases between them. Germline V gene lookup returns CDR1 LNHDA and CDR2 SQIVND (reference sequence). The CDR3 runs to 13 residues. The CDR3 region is CASTQTRGNIQYF. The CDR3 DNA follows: TGTGCCAGTACCCAGACCCGGGGGAACATTCAGTACTTC.

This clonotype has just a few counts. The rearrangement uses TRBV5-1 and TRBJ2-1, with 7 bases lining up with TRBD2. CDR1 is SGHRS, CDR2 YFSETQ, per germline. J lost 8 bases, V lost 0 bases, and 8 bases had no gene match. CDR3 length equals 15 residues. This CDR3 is CASSLGLALDYEQFF. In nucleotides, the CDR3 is TGCGCCAGCAGCTTGGGACTAGCTTTGGACTATGAGCAGTTCTTC. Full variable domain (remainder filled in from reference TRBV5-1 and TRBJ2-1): KAGVTQTPRYLIKTRGQQVTLSCSPISGHRSVSWYQQTPGQGLQFLFEYFSETQRNKGNFPGRFSGRQFSNSRSEMNVSTLELGDSALYLCASSLGLALDYEQFFGPGTRLTVL.

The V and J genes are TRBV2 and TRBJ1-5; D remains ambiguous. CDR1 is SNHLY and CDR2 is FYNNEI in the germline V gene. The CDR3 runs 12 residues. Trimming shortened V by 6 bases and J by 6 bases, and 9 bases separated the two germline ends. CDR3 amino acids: CASSPQAQPQHF. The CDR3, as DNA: TGTGCCAGCAGCCCCCAGGCTCAGCCCCAGCATTTT.

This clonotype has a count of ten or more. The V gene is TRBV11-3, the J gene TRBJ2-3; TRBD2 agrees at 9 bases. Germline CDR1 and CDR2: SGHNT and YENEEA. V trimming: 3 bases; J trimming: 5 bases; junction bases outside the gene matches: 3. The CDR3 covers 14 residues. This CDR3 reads CASSFSGGEDTQYF. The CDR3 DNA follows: TGTGCCAGCAGCTTTAGCGGGGGTGAAGATACGCAGTATTTT.

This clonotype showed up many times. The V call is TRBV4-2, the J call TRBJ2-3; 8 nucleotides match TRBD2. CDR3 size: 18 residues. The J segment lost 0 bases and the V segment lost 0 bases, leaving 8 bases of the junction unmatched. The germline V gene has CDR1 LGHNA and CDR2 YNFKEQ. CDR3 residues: CASSQERASGPSTDTQYF. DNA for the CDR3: TGTGCCAGCAGCCAAGAGAGGGCTAGCGGGCCGAGCACAGATACGCAGTATTTT.